The 28 T cell receptor beta chains listed next were all sequenced from one sample in a study of cytomegalovirus exposure and HLA in healthy donors. PCR employed 60 Vbeta and 13 Jbeta primers. Assay: immunoSEQ multiplex PCR; the TCRdb copy retains only in-frame clones and omits some. Among 150,000 to 200,000 clones, about 85% were seen once, and the ten largest hold 1.5% to 2%. The sequencing sample was made of PBMCs. The receptors here all came from a woman aged 50 to 60 in good health and CMV-seronegative.

In this sample, this clone turned up a few times. V usage is TRBV29-1 and J usage is TRBJ2-6; D remains unclear. CDR1 is SQVTM, CDR2 ANQGSEA, per germline. V lost 2 bases to trimming and J lost 2 bases, with 7 bases between them. The CDR3 consists of 14 residues. The CDR3: CSVEFLTGANVLTF. CDR3 sequence (DNA): TGCAGCGTTGAATTCCTAACTGGGGCCAACGTCCTGACTTTC.

This sequence joins TRBV7-2 and TRBJ1-4; weak D call: TRBD1 (5 bases). Deletions cut 1 base from V and 7 bases from J, with 16 bases between. Looked up from germline, CDR1 is SGHTA and CDR2 is FQGNSA. This CDR3 has 16 residues. This chain's CDR3 is CASSLVQAGMGEKLFF. CDR3 DNA: TGTGCCAGCAGCTTAGTCCAAGCAGGGATGGGTGAAAAACTGTTTTTT.

The rearrangement joins TRBV7-9 to TRBJ2-2, with 9 bases matching TRBD2. The CDR3 consists of 15 residues. The germline gives CDR1 SEHNR, CDR2 FQNEAQ (reference sequence). V gave up 5 bases and J gave up 11 bases; unmatched junction bases: 12. CDR3 amino acids: CASSPRGAGGSELFF. The CDR3 coding sequence is TGTGCCAGCAGCCCCCGGGGAGCGGGGGGCTCAGAGCTGTTTTTT.

V gene TRBV11-2 combines with J gene TRBJ2-5; D is unresolved. Germline loops: CDR1 SGHAT, CDR2 FQNNGV. The CDR3 has 12 residues. The V gene lost 5 bases and the J gene lost 4 bases, with 8 bases spanning the gap. The CDR3 region is CASSPSRETQYF. The CDR3 DNA reads as TGTGCCAGCAGCCCCTCCCGAGAGACCCAGTACTTC.

The chain employs TRBV27 and TRBJ1-2; a possible D gene is TRBD1 (6 bases). The ends were cut back, 5 bases at V and 5 bases at J, with 21 bases in the middle. This CDR3 is built from 16 residues. The germline V gene has CDR1 MNHEY and CDR2 SMNVEV (reference sequence). Here the CDR3 DNA reads TGTGCCAGCAGTCCCCTGGGGCAGGGGTCCGCTTATGGCTACACCTTC. The encoded protein is CASSPLGQGSAYGYTF.

The chain links TRBV15 to TRBJ2-5; D might be TRBD1 (5 bases). The end of the DNA is better explained by TRBJ2-7, so the J call may be wrong. The CDR3 loop spans 12 amino acids. Germline-derived CDR1 and CDR2 are LNHNV and YYDKDF (reference sequence). Here the CDR3 reads CATSRTDTEQYF. The CDR3 region has the DNA TGTGCCACCAGCAGGACGGACACCGAGCAGTACTTC.

The J gene is TRBJ1-5, the V gene TRBV6-6, with D maybe TRBD1 (5 bases). The ends were cut back, 5 bases at V and 1 base at J, with 9 bases in the middle. Germline CDR1 is MNHNY and CDR2 is SVGAGI (reference sequence). The CDR3 covers 14 residues. The CDR3 bases are TGTGCCAGCAGTGAGAGACAGAGCAATCAGCCCCAGCATTTT. Encoded protein: CASSERQSNQPQHF.

The chain links TRBV2 to TRBJ1-3; D perhaps matches TRBD1 (6 bases). V was clipped by 6 bases and J by 4 bases, with 10 bases between them. The CDR3 loop spans 13 amino acids. The germline CDR1 and CDR2 sequences are SNHLY and FYNNEI. As DNA, the CDR3 is TGTGCCAGCAGCAGGGGATCGGGAAACACCATATATTTT. Protein product: CASSRGSGNTIYF. The entire variable domain, with the rest obtained from reference TRBV2 and TRBJ1-3, is as follows: EPEVTQTPSHQVTQMGQEVILRCVPISNHLYFYWYRQILGQKVEFLVSFYNNEISEKSEIFDDQFSVERPDGSNFTLKIRSTKLEDSAMYFCASSRGSGNTIYFGEGSWLTVV.

The chain is built from TRBV11-1 and TRBJ1-1; tentatively, D is TRBD1 (5 bases). Trimming shortened V by 5 bases and J by 1 base, and 17 bases separated the two germline ends. Per the germline V gene, CDR1 is SGHAT and CDR2 is FQDESV (reference sequence). This CDR3 spans 16 amino acids. DNA for the CDR3: TGTGCCAGCAGCAGAGGAGGGGAGGGGACGAACACTGAAGCTTTCTTT. Its translation: CASSRGGEGTNTEAFF.

The V call is TRBV4-1, the J call TRBJ1-2; the match to TRBD1 covers 8 bases. Germline-derived CDR1 and CDR2 are MGHRA and YSYEKL. Germline trimming cut 3 bases from V and 8 bases from J; bases unmatched to any gene: 8. The CDR3 is 14 residues long. CDR3 in amino acids: CASSHTQGGDGYTF. The CDR3 DNA is TGCGCCAGCAGCCACACACAGGGGGGGGACGGCTACACCTTC.

As to this clone: This sample includes further DNA sequences coding for the same CDR3. The chain carries TRBV11-2 and TRBJ2-3; D not resolved. Germline CDR1 SGHAT, CDR2 FQNNGV. The germline V and J ends were trimmed by 5 bases and 2 bases, with 5 bases remaining between them. CDR3 length: 12 residues. DNA of the CDR3: TGTGCCAGCAGCCTCTACACAGATACGCAGTATTTT. Protein sequence: CASSLYTDTQYF.

The J gene is TRBJ1-2, the V gene TRBV28; D might be TRBD1 (6 bases). Deletions cut 3 bases from V and 2 bases from J, with 10 bases between. The CDR3 contains 14 residues. CDR1 and CDR2 (germline): MDHEN, SYDVKM. The CDR3 DNA is TGTGCCAGCAGTTTGGGGGACAAGAACTATGGCTACACCTTC. Its protein is CASSLGDKNYGYTF.

The chain recombines TRBV5-6 with TRBJ1-1; TRBD1 matches at 8 bases. Germline values: CDR1 SGHDT, CDR2 YYEEEE. The V segment lost 2 bases and the J segment 1 base; nucleotides outside the gene matches: 4. CDR3 length equals 15 residues. CDR3 amino acids: CASSLYRGGNTEAFF. DNA for the CDR3: TGTGCCAGCAGCTTATACAGGGGGGGGAACACTGAAGCTTTCTTT. Using reference TRBV5-6 and TRBJ1-1 for the parts outside the CDR3, the full variable domain is DAGVTQSPTHLIKTRGQQVTLRCSPKSGHDTVSWYQQALGQGPQFIFQYYEEEERQRGNFPDRFSGHQFPNYSSELNVNALLLGDSALYLCASSLYRGGNTEAFFGQGTRLTVV.

The chain uses TRBV19 and TRBJ1-1; 8 positions match TRBD1. The CDR3 runs 15 residues. Looked up from germline, CDR1 is LNHDA and CDR2 is SQIVND (reference sequence). J was trimmed by 0 bases and V by 8 bases; bases with no gene match: 8. CDR3 in DNA: TGTGCCAGTCGCAAGGGACAGGACATGAACACTGAAGCTTTCTTT. It yields the protein CASRKGQDMNTEAFF.

This chain uses TRBV7-3 with TRBJ2-7; 7 nucleotides match TRBD1. This CDR3 comprises 16 residues. V lost 4 bases to trimming and J lost 2 bases; unmatched junction nucleotides: 11. Per the germline V gene, CDR1 is SGHTA and CDR2 is FQGTGA. The CDR3 nucleotides are TGTGCCAGCAGCTCGTCCGGGACAGTATCTACCTACGAGCAGTACTTC. It specifies CASSSSGTVSTYEQYF.

Only one count was recorded for this clone. The chain has TRBV7-2 and TRBJ2-1, with 11 nucleotides matching TRBD2. The germline V gene has CDR1 SGHTA and CDR2 FQGNSA. This CDR3 is built from 17 residues. Losses at the gene ends were 1 base for V and 8 bases for J; bases not matched to a gene: 10. This CDR3 is CASSLGRLAGGGDEQFF. The DNA of the CDR3 is TGTGCCAGCAGCTTAGGTCGTCTAGCGGGAGGTGGGGATGAGCAGTTCTTC.

The rearrangement links TRBV7-3 to TRBJ2-3; 9 nucleotides agree with TRBD2. CDR1 is SGHTA, CDR2 FQGTGA, per germline. CDR3 length equals 17 residues. The ends lost 1 base at V and 2 bases at J; junction bases unmatched: 7. The CDR3 reads CASSLKPSGDLTDTQYF. DNA for the CDR3: TGTGCCAGCAGCTTAAAACCTAGCGGGGACCTCACAGATACGCAGTATTTT.

The chain carries TRBV7-9 and TRBJ1-1; 7 bases match TRBD1. Germline CDR1 is SEHNR and CDR2 is FQNEAQ (reference sequence). Trimming cost V 4 bases and J 0 bases; bases outside gene matches: 8. The CDR3 spans 16 residues. The DNA of the CDR3 is TGTGCCAGCAGCTCCCAGGGACAGCTTATGAACACTGAAGCTTTCTTT. Amino acids: CASSSQGQLMNTEAFF.

The CDR3 reads CASSSGGSWEKLFF. The DNA for the CDR3 is TGTGCCAGCAGTTCAGGGGGCTCGTGGGAAAAACTGTTTTTT. This sequence joins TRBV5-4 and TRBJ1-4, with 8 bases lining up with TRBD1. Germline loops: CDR1 SGHNT, CDR2 YYREEE (reference sequence). V lost 5 bases to trimming and J lost 8 bases; unmatched junction nucleotides: 8. CDR3 size: 14 residues.

The chain combines TRBV5-1 with TRBJ2-3; 7 bases match TRBD2. Trimming at V came to 0 bases and at J to 2 bases, leaving 3 bases not matched to a gene. CDR1 is SGHRS, CDR2 YFSETQ, per germline. The CDR3 is 15 residues long. In DNA form, the CDR3 reads TGCGCCAGCAGCTTGGCCGGGACTAACACAGATACGCAGTATTTT. This sequence encodes CASSLAGTNTDTQYF.

The chain uses TRBV9 and TRBJ1-2; D remains ambiguous. Germline-derived CDR1 and CDR2 are SGDLS and YYNGEE. This CDR3 spans 19 amino acids. Trimming took off 0 bases at V and 2 bases at J, with 23 bases between the two ends. CDR3 in DNA: TGTGCCAGCAGCGTAGCTACTTCCGGTGATAAACTCACGAACTATGGCTACACCTTC. This gives the protein CASSVATSGDKLTNYGYTF.

Points on this clone: The DNA is omitted, as the CDR3 cannot be located on it reliably, and the CDR3 follows TCRdb's listing. The chain couples TRBV9 to TRBJ2-1; the D call TRBD1 from the table was never checked on the DNA. The germline V gene has CDR1 SGDLS and CDR2 YYNGEE. The CDR3 is 15 amino acids in total, end residues counted. CDR3 amino acids: CASSVGSGSSDEPFF.

V usage is TRBV19 and J usage is TRBJ1-5; D is ambiguous. V lost 7 bases and J 2 bases, leaving 15 bases between the germline ends. This CDR3 contains 15 residues. Germline V gene data show CDR1 as LNHDA and CDR2 as SQIVND (reference sequence). CDR3 nucleotides: TGTGCCAGTATGATCTTCGGGTCGGGCAATCAGCCCCAGCATTTT. It codes for CASMIFGSGNQPQHF.

The rearrangement joins TRBV6-5 to TRBJ1-1; TRBD1 aligns across 10 bases. The CDR3 is 15 amino acids. Trimming removed 4 bases from V and 5 bases from J; junction bases left unmatched: 7. Germline CDR1 MNHEY, CDR2 SVGAGI. The CDR3 loop is CASSFSTGGFTEAFF. CDR3 in DNA: TGTGCCAGCAGTTTTTCGACAGGGGGCTTTACTGAAGCTTTCTTT.

The chain is built from TRBV19 and TRBJ2-3, with 7 bases identical to TRBD2. Germline values: CDR1 LNHDA, CDR2 SQIVND (reference sequence). Unmatched junction bases numbered 10, after V lost 2 bases and J lost 8 bases. CDR3 length equals 15 residues. The CDR3 loop is CASSIPSGREVTQYF. Here the CDR3 DNA reads TGTGCCAGTAGTATACCTAGCGGTAGAGAGGTTACGCAGTATTTT.

The CDR3 coding sequence is TGTGCCAGCAGCTCGACAGGGAGCTCCTACAATGAGCAGTTCTTC. Translation gives CASSSTGSSYNEQFF. This rearrangement joins TRBV9 to TRBJ2-1; 7 bases match TRBD1. With 4 bases clipped from V and 0 bases from J, the junction kept 4 bases outside the gene matches. Per the germline V gene, CDR1 is SGDLS and CDR2 is YYNGEE. The CDR3 loop spans 15 amino acids.

The chain uses TRBV7-9 and TRBJ2-6, with D unresolved. Trimming stripped 2 bases from V and 4 bases from J, with 12 bases between. CDR1 is SEHNR, CDR2 FQNEAQ, per germline (reference sequence). This CDR3 contains 16 residues. The CDR3 region has the DNA TGTGCCAGCAGCTTATTCAGGCTGGCGGGGGCCAACGTCCTGACTTTC. Its translation is CASSLFRLAGANVLTF.

This chain's CDR3 is CASSSTPFTGVIVFETQYF. DNA for the CDR3: TGTGCCAGCAGTTCGACCCCGTTCACGGGAGTTATAGTTTTTGAGACCCAGTACTTC. This sequence joins TRBV28 and TRBJ2-5; TRBD2 might be the D (6 bases). CDR1 MDHEN and CDR2 SYDVKM come from the germline V gene. V was pared by 4 bases and J by 5 bases, with 29 bases between. This CDR3 is built from 19 residues.